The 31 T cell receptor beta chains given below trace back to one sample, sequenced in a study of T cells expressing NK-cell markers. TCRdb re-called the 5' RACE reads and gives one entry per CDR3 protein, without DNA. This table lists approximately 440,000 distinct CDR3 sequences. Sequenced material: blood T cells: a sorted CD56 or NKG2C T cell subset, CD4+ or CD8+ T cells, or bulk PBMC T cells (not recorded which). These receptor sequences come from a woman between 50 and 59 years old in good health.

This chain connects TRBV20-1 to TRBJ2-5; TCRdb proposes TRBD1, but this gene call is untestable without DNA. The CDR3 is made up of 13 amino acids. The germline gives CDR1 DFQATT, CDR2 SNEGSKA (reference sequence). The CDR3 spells CSVGRGTQETQYF.

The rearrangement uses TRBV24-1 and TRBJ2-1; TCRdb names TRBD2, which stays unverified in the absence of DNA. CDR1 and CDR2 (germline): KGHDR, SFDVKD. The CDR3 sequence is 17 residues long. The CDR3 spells CATSALTSGRVENEQFF.

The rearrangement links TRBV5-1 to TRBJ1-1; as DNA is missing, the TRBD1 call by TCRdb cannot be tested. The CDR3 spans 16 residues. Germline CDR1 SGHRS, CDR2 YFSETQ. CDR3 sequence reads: CASSLVQGRWDTEAFF.

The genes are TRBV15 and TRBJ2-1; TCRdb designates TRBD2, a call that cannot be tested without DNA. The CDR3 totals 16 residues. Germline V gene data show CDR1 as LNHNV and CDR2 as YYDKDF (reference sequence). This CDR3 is CATSRETSLSYNEQFF.

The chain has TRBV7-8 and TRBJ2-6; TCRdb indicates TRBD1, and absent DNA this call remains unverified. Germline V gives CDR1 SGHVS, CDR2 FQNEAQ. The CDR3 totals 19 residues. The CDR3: CASSLYTQGEFSGANVLTF.

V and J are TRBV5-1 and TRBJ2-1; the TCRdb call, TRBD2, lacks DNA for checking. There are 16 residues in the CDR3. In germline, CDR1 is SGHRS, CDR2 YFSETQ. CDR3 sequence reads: CASSQLLAGLYNEQFF. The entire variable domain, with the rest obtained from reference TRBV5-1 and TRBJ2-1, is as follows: KAGVTQTPRYLIKTRGQQVTLSCSPISGHRSVSWYQQTPGQGLQFLFEYFSETQRNKGNFPGRFSGRQFSNSRSEMNVSTLELGDSALYLCASSQLLAGLYNEQFFGPGTRLTVL.

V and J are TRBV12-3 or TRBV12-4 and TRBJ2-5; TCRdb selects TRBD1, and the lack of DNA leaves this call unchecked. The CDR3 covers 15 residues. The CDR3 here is CASSLDGRTQETQYF.

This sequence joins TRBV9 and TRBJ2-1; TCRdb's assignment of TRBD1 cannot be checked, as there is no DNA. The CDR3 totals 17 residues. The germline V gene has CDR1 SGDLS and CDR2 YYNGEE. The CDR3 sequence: CASSVQTGTTLYNEQFF.

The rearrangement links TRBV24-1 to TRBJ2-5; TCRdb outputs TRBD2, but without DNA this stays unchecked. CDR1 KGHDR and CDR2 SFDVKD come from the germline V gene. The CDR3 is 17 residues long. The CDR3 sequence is CATSPSRTARLQETQYF.

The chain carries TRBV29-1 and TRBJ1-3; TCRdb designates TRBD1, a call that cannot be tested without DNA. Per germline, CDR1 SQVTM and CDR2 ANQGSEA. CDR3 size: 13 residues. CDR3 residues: CSASGDSGNTIYF.

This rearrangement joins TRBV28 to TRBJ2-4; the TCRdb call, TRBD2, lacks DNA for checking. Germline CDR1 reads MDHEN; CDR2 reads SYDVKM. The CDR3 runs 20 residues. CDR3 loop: CASSPKRLAGGPPAKNIQYF.

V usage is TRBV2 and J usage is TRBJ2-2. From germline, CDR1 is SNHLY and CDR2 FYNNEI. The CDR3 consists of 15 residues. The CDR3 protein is CASTQVAGSTGELFF.

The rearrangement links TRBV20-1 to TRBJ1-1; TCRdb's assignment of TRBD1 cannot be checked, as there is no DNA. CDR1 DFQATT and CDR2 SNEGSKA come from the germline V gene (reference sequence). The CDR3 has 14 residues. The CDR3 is CSARGPTVNTEAFF.

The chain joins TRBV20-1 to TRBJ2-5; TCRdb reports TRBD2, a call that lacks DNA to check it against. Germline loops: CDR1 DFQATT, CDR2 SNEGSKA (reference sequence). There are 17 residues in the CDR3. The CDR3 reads CSARSHEPGRAGETQYF.

The CDR3 loop is CASSLPTSERGLSYEQYF. The V call is TRBV14, the J call TRBJ2-7; without DNA, the TCRdb call of TRBD2 cannot be checked. CDR3 length: 18 amino acids. The germline gives CDR1 SGHDN, CDR2 FVKESK.

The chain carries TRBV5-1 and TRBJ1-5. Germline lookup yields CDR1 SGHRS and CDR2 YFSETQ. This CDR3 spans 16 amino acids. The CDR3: CASSPDGLFSNQPQHF.

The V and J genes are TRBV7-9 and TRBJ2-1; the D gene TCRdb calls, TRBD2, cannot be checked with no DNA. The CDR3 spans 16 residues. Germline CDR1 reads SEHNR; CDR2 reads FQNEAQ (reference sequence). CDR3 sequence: CASRNWSGRGYNEQFF.

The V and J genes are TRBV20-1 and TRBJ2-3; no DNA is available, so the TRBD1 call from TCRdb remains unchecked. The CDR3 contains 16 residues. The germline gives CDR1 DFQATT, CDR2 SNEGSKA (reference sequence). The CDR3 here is CSASSSSDSRTDTQYF.

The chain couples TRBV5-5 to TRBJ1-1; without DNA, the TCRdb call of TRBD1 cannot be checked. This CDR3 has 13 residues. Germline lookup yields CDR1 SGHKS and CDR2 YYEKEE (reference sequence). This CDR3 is CASSGGQSTEAFF. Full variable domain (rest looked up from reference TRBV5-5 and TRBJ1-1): DAGVTQSPTHLIKTRGQQVTLRCSPISGHKSVSWYQQVLGQGPQFIFQYYEKEERGRGNFPDRFSARQFPNYSSELNVNALLLGDSALYLCASSGGQSTEAFFGQGTRLTVV.

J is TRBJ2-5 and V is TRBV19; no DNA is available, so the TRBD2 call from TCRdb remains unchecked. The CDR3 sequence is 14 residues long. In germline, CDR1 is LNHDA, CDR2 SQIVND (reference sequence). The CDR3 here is CASSPSPARETQYF.

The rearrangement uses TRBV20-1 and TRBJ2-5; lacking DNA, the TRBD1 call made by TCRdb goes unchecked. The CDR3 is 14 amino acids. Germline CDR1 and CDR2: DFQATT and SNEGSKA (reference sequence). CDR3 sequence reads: CSASKGAVWETQYF.

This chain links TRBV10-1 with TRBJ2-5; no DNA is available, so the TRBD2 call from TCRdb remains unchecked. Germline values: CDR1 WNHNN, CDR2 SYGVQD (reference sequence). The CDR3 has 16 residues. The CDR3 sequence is CASSESAAGAFGTQYF.

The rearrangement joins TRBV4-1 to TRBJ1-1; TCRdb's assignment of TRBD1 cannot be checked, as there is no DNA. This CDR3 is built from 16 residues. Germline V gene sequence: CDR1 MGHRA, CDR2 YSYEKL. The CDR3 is CASSQLSGHTNTEAFF.

The CDR3 reads CASSSYSGEDTQYF. The gene calls are TRBV13 and TRBJ2-3; TCRdb names TRBD2, which stays unverified in the absence of DNA. Per the germline V gene, CDR1 is PRHDT and CDR2 is FYEKMQ (reference sequence). CDR3 length: 14 amino acids.

The CDR3 sequence: CASSTMRSYEQYF. The V gene is TRBV7-2, the J gene TRBJ2-7; TCRdb returns TRBD2, unconfirmable since there is no DNA. This CDR3 is 13 amino acids long. Germline values: CDR1 SGHTA, CDR2 FQGNSA.

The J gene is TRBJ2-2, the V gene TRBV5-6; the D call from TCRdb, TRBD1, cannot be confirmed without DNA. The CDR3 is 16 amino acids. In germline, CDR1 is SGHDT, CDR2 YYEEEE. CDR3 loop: CASSLDGQGYTGELFF.

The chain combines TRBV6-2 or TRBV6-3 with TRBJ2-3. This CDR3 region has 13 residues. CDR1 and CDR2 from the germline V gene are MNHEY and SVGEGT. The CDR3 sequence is CASSGRSVDTQYF.

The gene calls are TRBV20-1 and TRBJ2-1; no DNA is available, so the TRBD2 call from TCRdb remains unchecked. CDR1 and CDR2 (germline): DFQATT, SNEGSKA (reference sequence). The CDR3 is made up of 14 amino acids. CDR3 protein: CSAQIAGGPSEQFF.

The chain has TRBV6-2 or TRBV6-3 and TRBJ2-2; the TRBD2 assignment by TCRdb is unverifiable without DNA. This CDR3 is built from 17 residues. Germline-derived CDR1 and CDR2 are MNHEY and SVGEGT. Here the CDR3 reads CASSYIAGGRNTGELFF.

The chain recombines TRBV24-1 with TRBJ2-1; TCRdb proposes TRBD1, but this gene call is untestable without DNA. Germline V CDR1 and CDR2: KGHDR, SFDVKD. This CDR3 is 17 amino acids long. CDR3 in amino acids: CATSDTDRGPMNNEQFF.

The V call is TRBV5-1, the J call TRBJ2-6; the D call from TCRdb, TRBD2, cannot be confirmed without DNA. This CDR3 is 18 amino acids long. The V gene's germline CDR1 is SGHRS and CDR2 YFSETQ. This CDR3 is CASSSTSGRAFGANVLTF.